This is a list of T cell receptor beta chains from one sample in a study of patients and donors after allogeneic stem cell transplantation. TCRdb ran MiXCR on the RT-PCR reads and lists one entry per CDR3 protein. This table holds fewer than 500,000 distinct CDR3 sequences, 16% found once. The sequencing sample was made of blood, either unsorted or a sorted T cell fraction (not recorded which). The source is a human donor who was either an allogeneic HSCT recipient or a stem cell or donor lymphocyte infusion donor (not recorded which). It is not recorded whose cells these are; they may come from a transplant donor. Each CDR3 is given with its conserved first and last residue. Each record gives: D gene, clone size, J gene, V gene, CDR3 DNA, CDR3 protein. The D gene is left open where the match is weak. Clone size is shown for a subset of rows, as once, few, many or a class of expanded clone.

NA | NA | TRBJ2-2 | TRBV10-3 | TGTGCCACGGTCGCGAGGGACGCCGGGGAGCTGTTTTTT | CATVARDAGELFF
NA | NA | TRBJ2-7 | TRBV30 | TGTGCCTGGAGTGCCGGGGGCTCCTCCTACGAGCAGTACTTC | CAWSAGGSSYEQYF
NA | few | TRBJ2-7 | TRBV6-5 | TGTGCCAGCAGTTACTTCGGGACGGATCCCTACGAGCAGTACTTC | CASSYFGTDPYEQYF
TRBD2 | NA | TRBJ2-5 | TRBV7-9 | TGTGCCAGCAGCTTAGTAGAGGGGACTAGCGTCCAAGAGACCCAGTACTTC | CASSLVEGTSVQETQYF
NA | once | TRBJ2-7 | TRBV11-2 | TGTGCCAGCAGCCTTGACCCCTTAAACGAGCAGTACTTC | CASSLDPLNEQYF
NA | NA | TRBJ2-5 | TRBV9 | TGTGCCAGCAGCGAGGGGTGGGTCGGGACCACCCAAGAGACCCAGTACTTC | CASSEGWVGTTQETQYF
TRBD1 | few | TRBJ1-3 | TRBV7-9 | TGTGCCAGCAGCTCCAGGGGGTCCTCTGGAAACACCATATATTTT | CASSSRGSSGNTIYF
NA | few | TRBJ2-3 | TRBV29-1 | TGCAGCTCTAGTGGGAGCACACGCACAGATACGCAGTATTTT | CSSSGSTRTDTQYF
NA | NA | TRBJ1-1 | TRBV5-1 | TGCGCCAGCAGCCTAACAGGGAATTCGAGGAACACTGAAGCTTTCTTT | CASSLTGNSRNTEAFF
NA | NA | TRBJ2-7 | TRBV20-1 | TGCAGTGCTAGCCGGGACCCACTGTACGAGCAGTACTTC | CSASRDPLYEQYF
TRBD1 | NA | TRBJ2-7 | TRBV12-3/TRBV12-4 | TGTGCCAGCAGTCAAGGGACAGGCGCTAAGCAGTACTTC | CASSQGTGAKQYF
NA | many | TRBJ2-4 | TRBV12-3/TRBV12-4 | TGTGCCAGCACGTTCACTGACTCCCCAAACAATCAGTACTTC | CASTFTDSPNNQYF
TRBD1 | NA | TRBJ1-1 | TRBV18 | TGTGCCAGCTCAGCCATGACAGGGGGCACTGAAGCTTTCTTT | CASSAMTGGTEAFF
TRBD1 | few | TRBJ1-4 | TRBV7-2 | TGTGCCAGCAGCGTCGGACAGGGGGCAGAAAAACTGTTTTTT | CASSVGQGAEKLFF
TRBD1 | few | TRBJ1-6 | TRBV19 | TGTGCCAGTAGTGCGAGGACAGGGGGTGGGAATTCACCCCTCCACTTT | CASSARTGGGNSPLHF
NA | few | TRBJ2-3 | TRBV7-3 | TGTGCCAGCAGCCGGGACTTAAAAGGGGGCACAGATACGCAGTATTTT | CASSRDLKGGTDTQYF
TRBD1 | few | TRBJ2-1 | TRBV3-1 | TGTGCCAGCAGAAAGGGGGCGGTTCGCAATGAGCAGTTCTTC | CASRKGAVRNEQFF
NA | NA | TRBJ2-5 | TRBV12-5 | TGTGCTAGTGGCCCCGGACAGATAGAGACCCAGTACTTC | CASGPGQIETQYF
NA | few | TRBJ2-2 | TRBV24-1 | TGTGCCACCAGTGATTTCATTGACGTCGGGGAGCTGTTTTTT | CATSDFIDVGELFF
TRBD2 | NA | TRBJ2-3 | TRBV2 | TGTGCCAGCAGTCCCTCTGTACTAGCGGGGGTCGCAGATACGCAGTATTTT | CASSPSVLAGVADTQYF
NA | many | TRBJ1-2 | TRBV27 | TGTGCCAGCAGTTTATGGGGCGGGGAGCATGGCTACACCTTC | CASSLWGGEHGYTF
NA | NA | TRBJ2-4 | TRBV6-1 | TGTGCCAGCAGATCCGGGACTGTGGCCAAAAACATTCAGTACTTC | CASRSGTVAKNIQYF
NA | few | TRBJ1-5 | TRBV6-2/TRBV6-3 | TGTGCCAGCAGTCCTCCAGGAAACAGGAATCAGCCCCAGCATTTT | CASSPPGNRNQPQHF
NA | NA | TRBJ2-5 | TRBV5-1 | TGCGCCAGCAGCTTGGAGCAGGAGATAACAGAGACCCAGTACTTC | CASSLEQEITETQYF
NA | NA | TRBJ2-7 | TRBV6-2/TRBV6-3 | TGTGCCAGCAGTTTCCGGCACCACACCTCCTACGAGCAGTACTTC | CASSFRHHTSYEQYF
TRBD1 | NA | TRBJ2-7 | TRBV2 | TGTGCCAGCAGTCGTCTTTGGGACAGGGCGGACTTC | CASSRLWDRADF
TRBD1 | many | TRBJ1-2 | TRBV7-3 | TGTGCCAGCAGCTTAACGGGACAGGGGAACTATGGCTACACCTTC | CASSLTGQGNYGYTF
NA | few | TRBJ1-5 | TRBV12-3/TRBV12-4 | TGTGCCAGCACCCAAACTTTCGGAACAGGGAGGGCGAAAAATCAGCCCCAGCATTTT | CASTQTFGTGRAKNQPQHF
TRBD1 | NA | TRBJ1-5 | TRBV12-3/TRBV12-4 | TGTGCCAGCAGAAGACAGGGGAAAGGCAATCAGCCCCAGCATTTT | CASRRQGKGNQPQHF
NA | few | TRBJ1-2 | TRBV4-3 | TGCGCCAGCAGCCAAGAAGGGACCGCCTATGGCTACACCTTC | CASSQEGTAYGYTF
TRBD2 | few | TRBJ2-3 | TRBV3-1 | TGTGCCAGCAGCCCCCGGACTAGCGGGGGACACACAGATACGCAGTATTTT | CASSPRTSGGHTDTQYF